This T cell receptor (beta chain) was profiled in a study of T cell repertoires in cytomegalovirus infection. To note about this clonotype: The antigen is unknown.

The V end lost 1 base, the J end lost 2 bases, and 8 bases lay between the germline ends. Per the germline V gene, CDR1 is SEHNR and CDR2 is FQNEAQ (reference sequence). The CDR3 is made up of 14 amino acids. TCRdb re-called the reads with MiXCR, one entry per CDR3 protein. The sample includes 200,000 to 250,000 distinct CDR3 sequences, 35% to 40% of them seen just once. The receptor was derived from a human donor in good health (CMV status not recorded). Some clones in this sample may be carry-over from other donors' samples. V gene TRBV7-9 combines with J gene TRBJ1-2; D not resolved. The sequences come from CD8+ T cells from cultured PBMCs, collected from culture after CMV antigen stimulation. The CDR3 here is CASSLVGRNYGYTF. In DNA, the CDR3 is TGTGCCAGCAGCTTAGTCGGCAGGAACTATGGCTACACCTTC. Combining the CDR3 with reference TRBV7-9 and TRBJ1-2 gives the whole variable domain DTGVSQNPRHKITKRGQNVTFRCDPISEHNRLYWYRQTLGQGPEFLTYFQNEAQLEKSRLLSDRFSAERPKGSFSTLEIQRTEQGDSAMYLCASSLVGRNYGYTFGSGTRLTVV.